This T cell receptor beta chain was identified during a study of control samples from healthy donors and cancer patients. The CDR3 is made up of 14 amino acids. V was clipped by 2 bases and J by 1 base, with 7 bases between them. The V gene's germline CDR1 is SGHRS and CDR2 YFSETQ. Clones were sequenced by immunoSEQ multiplex PCR, and TCRdb holds only the in-frame ones, with some missing. The sample includes 50,000 or so clones, approximately 85% of them seen just once. The chain carries TRBV5-1 and TRBJ2-1, with a tentative D call TRBD1 (5 bases). Input material: blood. The sequence came from a man between 45 and 60 years old in good health. The CDR3 DNA reads as TGCGCCAGCAGCTTAGGGGCATCCTACAATGAGCAGTTCTTC. Its translation: CASSLGASYNEQFF.